This T cell receptor beta chain originates from a study of shared clonotypes between healthy human individuals. This was a deep-level run. Methods used by the authors: There were no quality scores in the junction-only immunoSEQ sequences, so filtering differed. Assay: immunoSEQ multiplex PCR; the TCRdb copy retains only in-frame clones and omits some. The D gene and trimming were derived from the DNA, and the V and J assignments and clone size from that table. The table records roughly 700,000 clones, over 65% of them present only once. A few counts support this clone. Its antigen is not known. Study conclusions and caveats: Rarefaction indicated that sorted-subset sequencing remained incomplete although depth was large.

Germline CDR1 and CDR2: SGHRS and YFSETQ. V was clipped by 6 bases and J by 0 bases, with 21 bases between them. The CDR3 sequence is 18 residues long. This TCR was sampled from a woman in her thirties in good health. The sample consisted of memory CD4+ T cells sorted from blood. Sample subset: CD45RA-negative fraction. The genes are TRBV5-1 and TRBJ2-2, with a possible D match to TRBD2 (7 bases). The CDR3, as DNA: TGCGCCAGCACAACCGGGTTTTGGGGGGGCGCGAACACCGGGGAGCTGTTTTTT. Translating it yields CASTTGFWGGANTGELFF.